What follows are 22 T cell receptor beta chains derived from one specimen sequenced in a study of cytomegalovirus exposure and HLA in healthy donors. PCR primers comprised 60 Vbeta and 13 Jbeta primers. TCRdb's copy holds only in-frame clones and misses some; the assay was immunoSEQ multiplex PCR. The sample table sets out 35,000 to 45,000 clones. Sequencing was performed on PBMCs. The receptor source for this set is a male donor in good health and CMV-seronegative.

This chain connects TRBV5-1 to TRBJ2-5; D is unclear. Germline V gene data show CDR1 as SGHRS and CDR2 as YFSETQ. The CDR3 has 13 amino acids. V dropped 0 bases and J dropped 2 bases, with 5 bases sitting between them. CDR3 sequence: CASSLDRQETQYF. The CDR3 DNA is TGCGCCAGCAGCTTGGACAGACAAGAGACCCAGTACTTC.

The J gene is TRBJ2-2, the V gene TRBV5-1; tentative D call: TRBD1 (5 bases). V was pared by 5 bases and J by 6 bases, with 8 bases between. The CDR3 loop spans 12 amino acids. The germline gives CDR1 SGHRS, CDR2 YFSETQ. CDR3 residues: CASSSGSGELFF. In DNA form, the CDR3 reads TGCGCCAGCAGTTCAGGGTCCGGGGAGCTGTTTTTT.

V and J are TRBV5-1 and TRBJ1-2, with D perhaps TRBD1 (6 bases). Germline V gene data show CDR1 as SGHRS and CDR2 as YFSETQ. V was cut by 4 bases and J by 0 bases, with 16 bases left in between. This CDR3 is 16 amino acids long. Here the CDR3 reads CASSRGGAGTNYGYTF. As DNA, the CDR3 is TGCGCCAGCAGCCGCGGGGGGGCCGGGACTAACTATGGCTACACCTTC.

The chain joins TRBV11-2 to TRBJ1-1; D not certain. CDR1 and CDR2 from the germline V gene are SGHAT and FQNNGV. CDR3 length: 12 residues. With 5 bases removed from V and 5 bases from J, the gap between germline ends came to 9 bases. The CDR3 loop is CASSPDTTEAFF. As DNA, the CDR3 is TGTGCCAGCAGCCCCGACACTACTGAAGCTTTCTTT.

The chain employs TRBV7-2 and TRBJ1-3, with D unclear. The DNA matches TRBJ2-2 better at its end, which makes the J call doubtful. Germline CDR1 is SGHTA and CDR2 is FQGNSA. The CDR3 is made up of 13 amino acids. CDR3 in DNA: TGTGCCAGCAGCCCCCCAGGCACCGGGGAGCTGTTTTTT. The encoded protein is CASSPPGTGELFF.

The chain links TRBV25-1 to TRBJ2-1, with 13 bases that match TRBD2. The CDR3 extends over 15 amino acids. J lost 7 bases, V lost 6 bases, and 6 bases had no gene match. CDR1 is MGHDK and CDR2 is SYGVNS in the germline V gene. CDR3 nucleotide sequence: TGTGCCAGCAGGGCGACGGGACTAGCGGGAAATGAGCAGTTCTTC. It translates to CASRATGLAGNEQFF.

The chain is built from TRBV30 and TRBJ1-5, with D possibly TRBD1 on 5 matching bases. Per the germline V gene, CDR1 is GTSNPN and CDR2 is SVGIG (reference sequence). Trimming removed 2 bases at V and 6 bases at J, with 11 bases between. This CDR3 spans 13 amino acids. Written as DNA, the CDR3 is TGTGCCTGGAGTATCGGGGGGGGTCAGCCCCAGCATTTT. Translating it yields CAWSIGGGQPQHF.

CDR3 nucleotides: TGTGCCAGCACCTTACAGGGGAATGGAAACACCATATATTTT. It translates to CASTLQGNGNTIYF. J is TRBJ1-3 and V is TRBV28; 7 bases fit TRBD1. V trimming: 7 bases; J trimming: 3 bases; junction bases outside the gene matches: 6. Germline V gene sequence: CDR1 MDHEN, CDR2 SYDVKM. The CDR3 is 14 residues long. Full variable domain (missing parts from reference TRBV28 and TRBJ1-3): DVKVTQSSRYLVKRTGEKVFLECVQDMDHENMFWYRQDPGLGLRLIYFSYDVKMKEKGDIPEGYSVSREKKERFSLILESASTNQTSMYLCASTLQGNGNTIYFGEGSWLTVV.

The CDR3 reads CASSLIQGTYTF. The CDR3 DNA reads TGTGCCAGCAGCTTAATACAGGGCACCTACACCTTC. The rearrangement links TRBV5-6 to TRBJ1-2; D may be TRBD1 (6 bases). CDR1 and CDR2 from the germline V gene are SGHDT and YYEEEE. This CDR3 has 12 amino acids. The V gene lost 2 bases and the J gene lost 10 bases, with 12 bases spanning the gap. Filled out from reference TRBV5-6 and TRBJ1-2, the complete variable domain reads DAGVTQSPTHLIKTRGQQVTLRCSPKSGHDTVSWYQQALGQGPQFIFQYYEEEERQRGNFPDRFSGHQFPNYSSELNVNALLLGDSALYLCASSLIQGTYTFGSGTRLTVV.

The V call is TRBV19, the J call TRBJ2-1; 9 positions agree with TRBD2. The CDR3 has 15 amino acids. CDR1 and CDR2 from the germline V gene are LNHDA and SQIVND (reference sequence). The ends lost 3 bases at V and 5 bases at J; junction bases unmatched: 5. This CDR3 is CASSIGGGDDNEQFF. The CDR3 DNA follows: TGTGCCAGTAGTATCGGCGGGGGGGACGACAATGAGCAGTTCTTC.

The V call is TRBV28, the J call TRBJ2-7; TRBD1 might be the D (6 bases). The CDR3 sequence is 14 residues long. V was trimmed by 5 bases and J by 5 bases, leaving 16 bases between them. Germline lookup yields CDR1 MDHEN and CDR2 SYDVKM. CDR3 loop: CASSPRDIRDEQYF. DNA for the CDR3: TGTGCCAGCAGTCCCCGGGACATCAGGGACGAGCAGTACTTC.

The V and J genes are TRBV25-1 and TRBJ1-6, with no clear D. CDR1 and CDR2 from the germline V gene are MGHDK and SYGVNS. V lost 5 bases and J lost 7, with 12 bases in between. The CDR3 is 14 amino acids. CDR3 residues: CASSFGGINSPLHF. CDR3 nucleotides: TGTGCCAGCAGTTTCGGCGGTATCAATTCACCCCTCCACTTT.

The rearrangement uses TRBV27 and TRBJ2-3; D remains ambiguous. The CDR3 runs 13 residues. Germline CDR1 reads MNHEY; CDR2 reads SMNVEV (reference sequence). V was trimmed by 0 bases and J by 7 bases, leaving 8 bases between them. The CDR3 reads CASSLSGANTQYF. DNA for the CDR3: TGTGCCAGCAGTTTATCGGGCGCGAATACGCAGTATTTT.

The rearrangement joins TRBV5-1 to TRBJ1-3; D not resolved. Germline V gene sequence: CDR1 SGHRS, CDR2 YFSETQ. Deletions cut 4 bases from V and 0 bases from J, with 11 bases between. This CDR3 region has 15 residues. The CDR3 sequence is CASSAVSASGNTIYF. CDR3 in DNA: TGCGCCAGCAGCGCCGTTAGCGCCTCTGGAAACACCATATATTTT.

For this clone: The limits of the CDR3 on the DNA are not certain, so only TCRdb's listed CDR3 is given. The chain has TRBV20-1 and TRBJ1-1. Germline-derived CDR1 and CDR2 are DFQATT and SNEGSKA (reference sequence). 11 amino acids form the CDR3, both terminal residues included. CDR3 residues: CSARVGGGTFF.

The rearrangement uses TRBV19 and TRBJ2-5; D may be TRBD1 (5 bases). The J call is in doubt because the DNA end fits TRBJ2-7 better. This CDR3 spans 14 amino acids. CDR1 is LNHDA, CDR2 SQIVND, per germline (reference sequence). The CDR3 reads CASSSAGQGYEQYF. The CDR3 nucleotides are TGTGCCAGTAGTTCTGCTGGGCAGGGCTACGAGCAGTACTTC.

The chain joins TRBV6-1 to TRBJ2-7; a possible D gene is TRBD1 (6 bases). Between the trimmed V and J ends, which lost 8 bases and 2 bases, there was a span of 16 bases. The CDR3 sequence is 14 residues long. Germline lookup yields CDR1 MNHNS and CDR2 SASEGT. DNA for the CDR3: TGTGCCAGCCAACGGACAGCTCCCCCCTACGAGCAGTACTTC. This gives the protein CASQRTAPPYEQYF.

The chain joins TRBV7-3 to TRBJ2-1, with a tentative D call TRBD2 (6 bases). V lost 4 bases and J lost 2, with 12 bases in between. CDR3 length equals 15 residues. The germline V gene encodes CDR1 SGHTA and CDR2 FQGTGA. CDR3 bases: TGTGCCAGCAGCTCGACTAGAGGAGCCTACAATGAGCAGTTCTTC. Translated: CASSSTRGAYNEQFF.

CDR3 loop: CASMFRSSYNSPLHF. The CDR3 region has the DNA TGTGCCAGCATGTTTCGGAGCTCCTATAATTCACCCCTCCACTTT. J is TRBJ1-6 and V is TRBV6-5; D is undetermined. CDR1 and CDR2 from the germline V gene are MNHEY and SVGAGI. Trimming shortened V by 7 bases and J by 0 bases, and 10 bases separated the two germline ends. The CDR3 sequence is 15 residues long.

This chain uses TRBV11-3 with TRBJ2-7, with TRBD1 identical over 7 bases. This CDR3 contains 11 residues. The V gene end was trimmed by 4 bases and the J gene end by 6 bases; junction bases not matched to a gene: 0. Germline CDR1 reads SGHNT; CDR2 reads YENEEA. In DNA form, the CDR3 reads TGTGCCAGCAGCTCAGGGGGCGAGCAGTACTTC. Its translation is CASSSGGEQYF.

J is TRBJ1-5 and V is TRBV6-6; the D gene is possibly TRBD1 (5 bases). The ends were cut back, 7 bases at V and 5 bases at J, with 12 bases in the middle. This CDR3 has 13 residues. The germline V gene has CDR1 MNHNY and CDR2 SVGAGI (reference sequence). The CDR3 sequence: CASTRRGDQPQHF. The CDR3, as DNA: TGTGCCAGCACCCGGAGGGGCGATCAGCCCCAGCATTTT.

The chain carries TRBV5-4 and TRBJ1-2; a possible D gene is TRBD1 (5 bases). Germline V gives CDR1 SGHNT, CDR2 YYREEE (reference sequence). V was trimmed by 4 bases and J by 0 bases, leaving 19 bases between them. CDR3 length: 17 residues. CDR3 protein: CASSRGGRQPANYGYTF. CDR3 DNA: TGTGCCAGCAGCCGGGGGGGACGGCAACCCGCTAACTATGGCTACACCTTC.